Sequencing of this T cell receptor beta chain was carried out in a study of tumor and adjacent non-tumor tissue in lung cancer. For the study at large: There were roughly 11 adenocarcinoma, 2 squamous cell carcinoma and 1 small cell lung cancer cases. Samples averaged roughly 4 million productive TCRbeta reads each.

RNA was extracted from bulk tissue without any cell sorting. As to this clonotype: Its specificity is not known.

This CDR3 contains 14 residues. V gave up 2 bases and J gave up 5 bases, with 12 bases separating them. The V gene's germline CDR1 is MGHRA and CDR2 YSYEKL. TCRbeta libraries were built with three rounds of nested PCR, modified from ARM-PCR. One entry per CDR3 protein results from TCRdb running MiXCR on the multiplex PCR reads. Found here are about 93,000 distinct CDR3 sequences, approximately 57% of them singletons; the top ten hold over 12%. Study-level results: TCR diversity was significantly greater in tumor than normal lung tissue. Patients with more diverse tumor TCRs had worse survival.

Sequenced input: lung tumor tissue. The chain is built from TRBV4-1 and TRBJ2-5; D is unresolved. The sequence derives from a man in his 70s with non-small cell lung cancer. The CDR3 DNA reads as TGCGCCAGCAGCCAATGTGCCGGCCAGGAGACCCAGTACTTC. Its translation: CASSQCAGQETQYF.